This entry lists 5 T cell receptor beta chains sequenced from one sample in a study of cytomegalovirus exposure and HLA in healthy donors. PCR employed 60 Vbeta and 13 Jbeta primers. Produced via immunoSEQ multiplex PCR; TCRdb's table is partial and in-frame only. Of 190,000 or so clones in the sample, about four fifths are singletons; the top ten hold about 1.6%. Sequencing was performed on PBMCs. The receptor set was obtained from a man aged 50 or older in good health and CMV-seronegative.

This chain connects TRBV2 to TRBJ1-4; TRBD1 matches at 7 bases. In germline, CDR1 is SNHLY, CDR2 FYNNEI. The CDR3 has 15 amino acids. V lost 7 bases and J lost 3; bases outside the gene matches: 8. The CDR3 region has the DNA TGTGCCAGCAAAAACTCGGGACAGTCTAATGAAAAACTGTTTTTT. It specifies CASKNSGQSNEKLFF. Full variable domain (rest looked up from reference TRBV2 and TRBJ1-4): EPEVTQTPSHQVTQMGQEVILRCVPISNHLYFYWYRQILGQKVEFLVSFYNNEISEKSEIFDDQFSVERPDGSNFTLKIRSTKLEDSAMYFCASKNSGQSNEKLFFGSGTQLSVL.

The CDR3 region is CASRKSQGAKYTEAFF. As DNA, the CDR3 is TGTGCCAGCAGAAAAAGCCAGGGGGCGAAGTACACTGAAGCTTTCTTT. This rearrangement joins TRBV7-2 to TRBJ1-1; the match to TRBD1 covers 8 bases. V dropped 6 bases and J dropped 3; count of bases not matched to a gene: 12. CDR1 and CDR2 from the germline V gene are SGHTA and FQGNSA. The CDR3 spans 16 residues.

There are a few counts of this clone. This chain links TRBV5-1 with TRBJ2-5, with D possibly being TRBD1 (5 bases). The CDR3 consists of 14 residues. Trimming cost V 2 bases and J 0 bases, with 8 bases left between them. Germline loops: CDR1 SGHRS, CDR2 YFSETQ. Written as DNA, the CDR3 is TGCGCCAGCAGCTTAGGGGTTAACCAAGAGACCCAGTACTTC. Translating gives CASSLGVNQETQYF.

In regard to this clone: This sample also contains other DNA sequences that code for the same CDR3. Written as DNA, the CDR3 is TGTGCCAGCTCACCCCGGGACAGCTCCTACGAGCAGTACTTC. This codes for CASSPRDSSYEQYF. The gene calls are TRBV18 and TRBJ2-7; 7 bases match TRBD1. The germline CDR1 and CDR2 sequences are KGHSH and LQKENI. There are 14 residues in the CDR3. Germline trimming cut 3 bases from V and 0 bases from J; bases unmatched to any gene: 2.

The chain recombines TRBV28 with TRBJ1-6, with D tentatively TRBD1 (5 bases). V was trimmed by 6 bases and J by 10 bases, leaving 19 bases between them. This CDR3 comprises 15 residues. Germline V CDR1 and CDR2: MDHEN, SYDVKM. The CDR3 DNA reads as TGTGCCAGCAGGCAGAGTAAGGGGTATTACTCACCCCTCCACTTT. This encodes CASRQSKGYYSPLHF.